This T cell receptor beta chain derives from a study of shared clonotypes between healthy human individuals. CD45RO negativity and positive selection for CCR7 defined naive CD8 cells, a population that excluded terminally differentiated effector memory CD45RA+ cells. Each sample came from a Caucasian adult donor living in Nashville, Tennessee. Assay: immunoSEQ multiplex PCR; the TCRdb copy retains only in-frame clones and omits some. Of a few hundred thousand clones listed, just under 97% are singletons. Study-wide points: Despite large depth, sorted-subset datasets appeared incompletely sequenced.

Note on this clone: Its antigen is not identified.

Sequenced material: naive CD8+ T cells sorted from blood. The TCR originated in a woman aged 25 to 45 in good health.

The CDR3 reads CASSEGTSSADTQYF. CDR3 in DNA: TGCGCCAGCAGCGAGGGGACTAGTTCCGCAGATACGCAGTATTTT. The chain employs TRBV5-1 and TRBJ2-3; 8 positions agree with TRBD2. Germline V gene sequence: CDR1 SGHRS, CDR2 YFSETQ. V gave up 4 bases and J gave up 4 bases; unmatched junction bases: 8. The CDR3 spans 15 residues.